This entry lists 27 T cell receptor beta chains sequenced from one sample in a study of blood T cell repertoires in COVID-19 (dated by TCRdb to about 2020). Receptor libraries were prepared by the immunoSEQ multiplex PCR assay. This is the immuneACCESS table as TCRdb keeps it, with only in-frame sequences that have V and J called. A part of the clones is gone; compared with another copy, unresolved V genes explain less than half, and the rest is unexplained. For this sample there are a few hundred thousand clones; 80% to 85% appear just once. The ten largest clones represent approximately 5.1% of the sample. Sequencing used peripheral blood. Every receptor here comes from a woman aged 60-70 years who had recovered from COVID-19.

V gene TRBV5-4 combines with J gene TRBJ1-4; 8 positions agree with TRBD1. V lost 5 bases, J lost 5 bases, and 5 bases stayed unmatched. CDR1 SGHNT and CDR2 YYREEE come from the germline V gene (reference sequence). This CDR3 is 14 amino acids long. The CDR3 nucleotides are TGTGCCAGCAGTTCGACAGGGGTGAATGAAAAACTGTTTTTT. This translates into CASSSTGVNEKLFF.

V is TRBV27 and J is TRBJ2-1; TRBD2 agrees at 8 bases. CDR1 and CDR2 from the germline V gene are MNHEY and SMNVEV (reference sequence). Unmatched junction bases numbered 26, after V lost 6 bases and J lost 1 base. This CDR3 is built from 22 residues. CDR3 bases: TGTGCCAGCAGCTCTCCCGGCTTACGGGGGGGGGCAGCCTATGGTTCCTACAATGAGCAGTTCTTC. Translation: CASSSPGLRGGAAYGSYNEQFF.

The chain is built from TRBV5-1 and TRBJ1-2, with TRBD1 as a possible D gene (6 bases). In germline, CDR1 is SGHRS, CDR2 YFSETQ. The CDR3 loop spans 14 amino acids. V shed 0 bases and J shed 10 bases, with 16 bases lying between them. In nucleotides, the CDR3 is TGCGCCAGCAGCTTGGATGGACAGACTAAAGACTACACCTTC. Its translation: CASSLDGQTKDYTF.

CDR3 region: CASSQGGGQGPRLIYNEQFF. CDR3 in DNA: TGTGCCAGCAGCCAAGGAGGGGGACAGGGGCCCCGACTTATTTACAATGAGCAGTTCTTC. This chain links TRBV14 with TRBJ2-1; 10 bases are shared with TRBD1. In germline, CDR1 is SGHDN, CDR2 FVKESK. Trimming removed 1 base from V and 4 bases from J; junction bases left unmatched: 16. The CDR3 covers 20 residues.

The J gene is TRBJ2-7, the V gene TRBV5-1; D is perhaps TRBD2 (6 bases). Germline V gene data show CDR1 as SGHRS and CDR2 as YFSETQ. The CDR3 consists of 14 residues. V was shortened by 6 bases and J by 4 bases, with 17 bases between the two germline ends. The CDR3 protein is CASTMEGAGYEQYF. Written as DNA, the CDR3 is TGCGCCAGCACTATGGAGGGTGCGGGGTACGAGCAGTACTTC.

This chain joins TRBV6-6 and TRBJ1-2; 8 nucleotides match TRBD1. CDR1 and CDR2 (germline): MNHNY, SVGAGI (reference sequence). This CDR3 contains 14 residues. V shed 6 bases and J 8 bases; nucleotides not matched to a gene: 11. This CDR3 reads CASRSWDRRVGYTF. CDR3 in DNA: TGTGCCAGCAGGTCCTGGGACAGGCGCGTGGGCTACACCTTC.

This clone was detected only once. V gene TRBV27 combines with J gene TRBJ1-4, with a tentative D call TRBD1 (5 bases). Trimming shortened V by 2 bases and J by 7 bases, and 14 bases separated the two germline ends. Germline CDR1 is MNHEY and CDR2 is SMNVEV (reference sequence). The CDR3 is 15 amino acids. In DNA form, the CDR3 reads TGTGCCAGCAGTTTAGGGGGAGAGGGAGGTGAAAAACTGTTTTTT. This codes for CASSLGGEGGEKLFF.

This chain links TRBV6-6 with TRBJ2-7, with TRBD1 matching over 9 bases. Unmatched junction bases numbered 3, after V lost 4 bases and J lost 2 bases. Germline V gene sequence: CDR1 MNHNY, CDR2 SVGAGI (reference sequence). The CDR3 is 14 amino acids. The CDR3 region has the DNA TGTGCCAGCAGTTCGGGACAGGGCCCCTACGAGCAGTACTTC. This encodes CASSSGQGPYEQYF.

The rearrangement uses TRBV19 and TRBJ2-6; D gene ambiguous. This CDR3 region has 16 residues. Germline V gene lookup returns CDR1 LNHDA and CDR2 SQIVND (reference sequence). The ends were cut back, 0 bases at V and 2 bases at J, with 8 bases in the middle. CDR3 in DNA: TGTGCCAGTAGTATAGAAAGTACGGCTGGGGCCAACGTCCTGACTTTC. As protein: CASSIESTAGANVLTF. The full variable domain, completed using reference TRBV19 and TRBJ2-6, is DGGITQSPKYLFRKEGQNVTLSCEQNLNHDAMYWYRQDPGQGLRLIYYSQIVNDFQKGDIAEGYSVSREKKESFPLTVTSAQKNPTAFYLCASSIESTAGANVLTFGAGSRLTVL.

The chain employs TRBV29-1 and TRBJ2-1; 8 positions match TRBD2. This CDR3 region has 13 residues. Losses at the gene ends were 4 bases for V and 8 bases for J; bases not matched to a gene: 7. The germline gives CDR1 SQVTM, CDR2 ANQGSEA. The CDR3 region has the DNA TGCAGCGTTGTAGGACTAGCTTTTGATGAGCAGTTCTTC. This translates into CSVVGLAFDEQFF.

This chain uses TRBV11-2 with TRBJ1-2; 10 bases align to TRBD1. CDR3 size: 14 residues. The germline CDR1 and CDR2 sequences are SGHAT and FQNNGV. V trimming: 4 bases; J trimming: 8 bases; junction bases outside the gene matches: 7. CDR3 loop: CASSSRDRGPGYTF. The DNA of the CDR3 is TGTGCCAGCAGCTCCAGGGACAGGGGCCCCGGCTACACCTTC. The full variable domain, its missing parts supplied by reference TRBV11-2 and TRBJ1-2, is EAGVAQSPRYKIIEKRQSVAFWCNPISGHATLYWYQQILGQGPKLLIQFQNNGVVDDSQLPKDRFSAERLKGVDSTLKIQPAKLEDSAVYLCASSSRDRGPGYTFGSGTRLTVV.

The DNA of the CDR3 is TGTGCCAGCAGTTTTACCCCAGGGGACCGCGGTGGCTACACCTTC. Protein: CASSFTPGDRGGYTF. This chain links TRBV6-4 with TRBJ1-2; the D gene is possibly TRBD1 (6 bases). V gave up 5 bases and J gave up 7 bases, with 20 bases separating them. CDR3 length equals 15 residues. The germline gives CDR1 MRHNA, CDR2 SNTAGT.

This chain uses TRBV6-4 with TRBJ2-7; 11 bases match TRBD2. CDR3 size: 18 residues. CDR1 is MRHNA and CDR2 is SNTAGT in the germline V gene. The V and J ends lost 3 bases and 2 bases, in that order; junction bases with no gene match: 12. This chain's CDR3 is CASSDYPTSGGPTYEQYF. As DNA, the CDR3 is TGTGCCAGCAGTGATTACCCCACTAGCGGGGGCCCGACCTACGAGCAGTACTTC.

The V and J genes are TRBV7-3 and TRBJ2-7; TRBD1 might be the D (6 bases). CDR3 length: 12 residues. Germline CDR1 and CDR2: SGHTA and FQGTGA. Trimming removed 5 bases at V and 6 bases at J, with 11 bases between. CDR3 DNA: TGTGCCAGCAGCACACAGGGTGGCGAGCAGTACTTC. Its translation: CASSTQGGEQYF.

This rearrangement joins TRBV5-4 to TRBJ1-2; 8 bases line up with TRBD1. The trim removed 9 bases at V and 3 bases at J, leaving 13 bases unmatched. The CDR3 consists of 15 residues. Germline assignment: CDR1 SGHNT and CDR2 YYREEE (reference sequence). Here the CDR3 reads CATGTGPSGYYGYTF. The CDR3 DNA is TGTGCCACCGGGACAGGTCCTTCAGGGTACTATGGCTACACCTTC.

This clone showed up just once. The chain combines TRBV11-1 with TRBJ2-5, with 7 positions matching TRBD1. After removal of 10 bases from V and 5 bases from J, the junction contained 10 bases not matched to a gene. Germline CDR1 reads SGHAT; CDR2 reads FQDESV (reference sequence). The CDR3 sequence is 13 residues long. CDR3 sequence (DNA): TGTGCCACGTCTTGGGACAGAAGGGAGACCCAGTACTTC. The encoded protein is CATSWDRRETQYF.

This chain connects TRBV7-3 to TRBJ2-2; D remains unclear. The CDR3 spans 14 residues. Trimming removed 7 bases at V and 5 bases at J, with 14 bases between. Germline values: CDR1 SGHTA, CDR2 FQGTGA. CDR3: CASTSPGATGELFF. The CDR3 DNA is TGTGCCAGCACCTCCCCCGGTGCAACCGGGGAGCTGTTTTTT. Variable domain in full (rest from reference TRBV7-3 and TRBJ2-2): GAGVSQTPSNKVTEKGKYVELRCDPISGHTALYWYRQSLGQGPEFLIYFQGTGAADDSGLPNDRFFAVRPEGSVSTLKIQRTERGDSAVYLCASTSPGATGELFFGEGSRLTVL.

This clone was seen a single time. The rearrangement links TRBV4-1 to TRBJ1-4, with D unresolved. Trimming removed 0 bases from V and 8 bases from J, with 13 bases in between. This CDR3 has 15 residues. The germline V gene encodes CDR1 MGHRA and CDR2 YSYEKL. The CDR3 is CASSQDRTVREKLFF. CDR3 bases: TGCGCCAGCAGCCAAGATCGTACAGTCCGGGAAAAACTGTTTTTT.

This sequence joins TRBV30 and TRBJ1-2; D unclear. CDR3 length equals 12 residues. V was trimmed by 4 bases and J by 6 bases, leaving 12 bases between them. CDR1 GTSNPN and CDR2 SVGIG come from the germline V gene (reference sequence). The CDR3 nucleotides are TGTGCCTGGAACGCGGGGATCCATGGCTACACCTTC. Its protein is CAWNAGIHGYTF.

The V call is TRBV18, the J call TRBJ1-5; D is undetermined. The CDR3 is made up of 14 amino acids. V lost 6 bases and J 3 bases, leaving 12 bases between the germline ends. Germline-derived CDR1 and CDR2 are KGHSH and LQKENI. This CDR3 reads CASSPSGSNQPQHF. For the CDR3, the DNA is TGTGCCAGCTCCCCTAGTGGATCCAATCAGCCCCAGCATTTT.

This clone was detected only once. This rearrangement joins TRBV7-2 to TRBJ2-3; 8 bases are a match to TRBD2. Germline V gene lookup returns CDR1 SGHTA and CDR2 FQGNSA. Losses at the gene ends were 3 bases for V and 2 bases for J; bases not matched to a gene: 4. CDR3 length equals 15 residues. DNA of the CDR3: TGTGCCAGCAGCTTCCAAGCGGGGGACACAGATACGCAGTATTTT. Residues: CASSFQAGDTDTQYF. The whole variable domain, filled in from reference TRBV7-2 and TRBJ2-3, reads GAGVSQSPSNKVTEKGKDVELRCDPISGHTALYWYRQSLGQGLEFLIYFQGNSAPDKSGLPSDRFSAERTGGSVSTLTIQRTQQEDSAVYLCASSFQAGDTDTQYFGPGTRLTVL.

The V and J genes are TRBV6-5 and TRBJ1-5; 9 nucleotides match TRBD1. Germline CDR1 MNHEY, CDR2 SVGAGI. V lost 6 bases to trimming and J lost 3 bases; unmatched junction nucleotides: 6. The CDR3 runs 15 residues. The CDR3 DNA reads as TGTGCCAGCAGCCCCCGGGACAGGGACAATCAGCCCCAGCATTTT. Translated: CASSPRDRDNQPQHF.

The CDR3 nucleotides read TGTGCCAGCAGCCGCCCGGGGAACATTCAGTACTTC. Translating gives CASSRPGNIQYF. This chain joins TRBV14 and TRBJ2-4; a possible D gene is TRBD2 (5 bases). This CDR3 contains 12 residues. Germline CDR1 and CDR2: SGHDN and FVKESK. V lost 4 bases, J lost 7 bases, and 8 bases lay in between.

This clone was found a few times. V is TRBV7-9 and J is TRBJ1-1, with TRBD1 as a possible D gene (5 bases). CDR3 size: 14 residues. V was trimmed by 8 bases and J by 3 bases, leaving 16 bases between them. Per the germline V gene, CDR1 is SEHNR and CDR2 is FQNEAQ (reference sequence). CDR3 sequence reads: CASGTGGSHTEAFF. The CDR3, as DNA: TGTGCCAGCGGCACAGGTGGATCGCACACTGAAGCTTTCTTT.

The chain joins TRBV19 to TRBJ2-7, with TRBD1 identical over 9 bases. There are 13 residues in the CDR3. The V gene end was trimmed by 7 bases and the J gene end by 6 bases; junction bases not matched to a gene: 7. Per the germline V gene, CDR1 is LNHDA and CDR2 is SQIVND (reference sequence). CDR3 in DNA: TGTGCCAGTACCTACTCGACAGGGGGCGAGCAGTACTTC. This encodes CASTYSTGGEQYF.

The rearrangement links TRBV27 to TRBJ1-1; D is possibly TRBD1 (5 bases). V was shortened by 2 bases and J by 3 bases, with 10 bases between the two germline ends. The germline CDR1 and CDR2 sequences are MNHEY and SMNVEV (reference sequence). The CDR3 loop spans 14 amino acids. For the CDR3, the DNA is TGTGCCAGCAGTTTAGTTGGGGGGTACACTGAAGCTTTCTTT. Translated, it gives CASSLVGGYTEAFF.

The chain uses TRBV7-3 and TRBJ1-1; the D is unclear. The length of the CDR3 is 14 residues. V was shortened by 4 bases and J by 3 bases, with 12 bases between the two germline ends. Per germline, CDR1 SGHTA and CDR2 FQGTGA. CDR3 residues: CASSSGVGYTEAFF. CDR3 DNA sequence: TGTGCCAGCAGCTCCGGGGTCGGGTACACTGAAGCTTTCTTT.